This TCR beta chain was captured by sequencing in a study of OX40 agonist ivuxolimab in advanced cancers. About the research overall: Patients took ivuxolimab, an agonistic anti-OX40 (CD134) antibody. Intravenous ivuxolimab was administered to patients every 2 weeks at 0.01 to 10 mg/kg. Study-level results: Clonal expansion was seen in CD4+ and CD8+ blood T cells by week 6 at 0.1 to 3.0 mg/kg.

Exclusion applied to patients with autoimmune disease history or systemic immunosuppression. V dropped 2 bases and J dropped 0 bases, with 4 bases sitting between them. Germline CDR1 SGHAT, CDR2 FQNNGV. This CDR3 is 13 amino acids long. As concerns this clone: Its antigen is as yet unknown.

Profiling relied on immunoSEQ multiplex PCR, and the TCRdb table lists in-frame clones only, not all of them. The table has fewer than 85,000 clones, approximately 90% seen once; the top ten hold about 2.4%. The starting material was CD4+ or CD8+ T cells sorted from blood, obtained in a trial of the OX40 agonist ivuxolimab. The receptor's source is an adult with an advanced solid tumor such as melanoma, head and neck, liver or kidney cancer. The J gene is TRBJ1-1, the V gene TRBV11-2; no firm D call. For the CDR3, the DNA is TGTGCCAGCAGCTTAAGGATGAACACTGAAGCTTTCTTT. Translating gives CASSLRMNTEAFF.